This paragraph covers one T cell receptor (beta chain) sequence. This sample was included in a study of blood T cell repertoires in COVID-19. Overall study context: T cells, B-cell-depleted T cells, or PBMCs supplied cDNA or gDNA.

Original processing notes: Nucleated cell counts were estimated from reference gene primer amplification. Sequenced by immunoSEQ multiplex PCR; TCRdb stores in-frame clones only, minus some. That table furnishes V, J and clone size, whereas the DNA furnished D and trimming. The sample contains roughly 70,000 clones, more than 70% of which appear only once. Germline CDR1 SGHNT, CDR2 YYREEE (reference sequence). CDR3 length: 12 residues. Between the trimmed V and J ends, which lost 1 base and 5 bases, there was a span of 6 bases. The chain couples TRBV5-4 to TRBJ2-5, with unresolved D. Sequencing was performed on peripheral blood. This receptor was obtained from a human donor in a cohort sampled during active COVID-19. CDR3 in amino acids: CASSLPLETQYF. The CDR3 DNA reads TGTGCCAGCAGCTTGCCGTTGGAGACCCAGTACTTC.